This TCR beta chain emerged from a study of blood T cell repertoires in COVID-19. Study background: Donors in the United States, Italy and Spain gave samples during acute or convalescent COVID-19. Nucleic acid was either cDNA or gDNA, and it came from T cells, B-cell-depleted T cells, or PBMCs.

In the original workflow: Reference gene primer amplification yielded estimated nucleated cell counts. The data were produced by immunoSEQ multiplex PCR, yet TCRdb's version contains in-frame clones alone and is incomplete. From that table come the V and J calls and clone size; the DNA was used to work out D and trimming. The sample contains roughly 120,000 clones, 90% of which appear only once. CDR1 and CDR2 (germline): SGDLS, YYNGEE. V was clipped by 3 bases and J by 1 base, with 11 bases between them. The CDR3 spans 14 residues. The clonotype comes from a human donor with active COVID-19. The donor label of this sample is uncertain. The chain links TRBV9 to TRBJ2-7; TRBD1 might be the D (6 bases). Input material: peripheral blood. The CDR3 here is CASSAAGTSYEQYF. CDR3 nucleotides: TGTGCCAGCAGCGCGGCAGGGACATCCTACGAGCAGTACTTC.